This T cell receptor (beta chain) was identified during a study of T cell responses to AZD1222 COVID-19 vaccine. About this clone itself: Its antigen is as yet unknown.

V was pared by 0 bases and J by 0 bases, with 6 bases between. The CDR3 contains 13 residues. Germline V gives CDR1 GTSNPN, CDR2 SVGIG (reference sequence). The protocol was immunoSEQ multiplex PCR, while the TCRdb copy is restricted to in-frame clones and leaves out a portion. Of 60,000 to 90,000 clones listed, around 80% were seen once; the top ten hold 27%. General study points: Only a handful of AZD1222 recipients were seropositive at baseline.

This sequence joins TRBV30 and TRBJ2-7, with D unresolved. The specimen comprised peripheral blood, sampled 28 days after the second dose of the MenACWY control vaccine. This TCR was recovered from an adult who received the MenACWY meningococcal vaccine as a control. CDR3 bases: TGTGCCTGGAGTGTACTAAGCTCCTACGAGCAGTACTTC. Translating gives CAWSVLSSYEQYF.